The TCR beta chain under discussion was sequenced for a study of T cell clonotyping in hematopoietic cell transplantation. Specified time point: recipient sample about 28 days before transplant, after cytoreduction. The CDR3 length is 14 residues. Germline CDR1 and CDR2: GTSNPN and SVGIG (reference sequence). V lost 1 base and J lost 4, with 11 bases in between. Assay used: immunoSEQ multiplex PCR; TCRdb lists only in-frame clones, some missing. This table holds roughly 29,000 clones, roughly three quarters found once. The source was peripheral blood mononuclear cells, collected before stem cell transplant. The chain is built from TRBV30 and TRBJ1-5; D is undetermined. The TCR was taken from a man in his fifties with myelodysplastic syndrome. Some clones in this sample may be carry-over from other donors' samples. The CDR3 sequence is CAWSAGFGNQPQHF. Here the CDR3 DNA reads TGTGCCTGGAGTGCCGGGTTTGGAAATCAGCCCCAGCATTTT.